The next 10 T cell receptor beta chains were all read from a single sample in a study of blood T cell repertoires in COVID-19. Only in-frame clones appear in the TCRdb table, and some are missing; sequencing was by immunoSEQ multiplex PCR. The data show about 150,000 clones, about 87% seen once. The sample comprised peripheral blood. These receptors all stem from a man between 60 and 75 years old with COVID-19, enrolled during active disease.

The chain joins TRBV5-4 to TRBJ1-1, with TRBD1 identical over 8 bases. CDR3 size: 19 residues. Germline CDR1 reads SGHNT; CDR2 reads YYREEE (reference sequence). V trimming: 0 bases; J trimming: 3 bases; junction bases outside the gene matches: 16. CDR3 nucleotide sequence: TGTGCCAGCAGCTTGGCCGTTGTGGCAGGGGGCTCGATTCACACTGAAGCTTTCTTT. This encodes CASSLAVVAGGSIHTEAFF.

This rearrangement joins TRBV30 to TRBJ1-4; 11 nucleotides match TRBD1. The V segment lost 5 bases and the J segment 12 bases; nucleotides outside the gene matches: 14. Germline V gives CDR1 GTSNPN, CDR2 SVGIG (reference sequence). The CDR3 extends over 15 amino acids. The CDR3 DNA sequence: TGTGCCTGGCAAAAGGGGACAGGGGGACAGGGGGAACTGTTTTTT. Translation: CAWQKGTGGQGELFF.

This clone has more than one count but fewer than ten. The chain carries TRBV7-3 and TRBJ2-2, with D hard to call. CDR3 length: 15 residues. Germline assignment: CDR1 SGHTA and CDR2 FQGTGA. The V end was cut by 4 bases, the J end by 2 bases, with 11 bases between. The CDR3 region has the DNA TGTGCCAGCAGCTCACGTCAGGATAACACCGGGGAGCTGTTTTTT. It translates to CASSSRQDNTGELFF.

In its sample, this clone was seen once. The chain uses TRBV18 and TRBJ2-1; 9 bases line up with TRBD1. The CDR3 covers 18 residues. V was clipped by 0 bases and J by 8 bases; unmatched bases: 14. Per germline, CDR1 KGHSH and CDR2 LQKENI. CDR3 sequence: CASSPPVGTGITVDEQFF. The CDR3 bases are TGTGCCAGCTCACCACCTGTGGGGACAGGGATTACCGTGGATGAGCAGTTCTTC.

This clone was seen just once. V usage is TRBV3-1 (or the pseudogene TRBV3-2) and J usage is TRBJ1-2, with 7 bases lining up with TRBD1. This CDR3 is 13 amino acids long. Germline V gene data show CDR1 as LGHDT and CDR2 as YNNKEL (reference sequence). V trimming: 10 bases; J trimming: 4 bases; junction bases outside the gene matches: 9. The CDR3 DNA reads as TGTGCCACCAGGGGGGGAATGGGCTATGGCTACACCTTC. This gives the protein CATRGGMGYGYTF.

This chain joins TRBV6-6 and TRBJ1-5; D is uncertain. The germline V gene encodes CDR1 MNHNY and CDR2 SVGAGI (reference sequence). The V gene lost 2 bases and the J gene lost 5 bases, with 4 bases spanning the gap. The CDR3 spans 12 residues. The CDR3 protein is CASSYADQPQHF. CDR3 DNA sequence: TGTGCCAGCAGTTACGCGGATCAGCCCCAGCATTTT.

This clone was seen a few times. The V call is TRBV18, the J call TRBJ2-3; a weak D match, TRBD2 (7 bases). This CDR3 comprises 15 residues. The V and J ends lost 3 bases and 4 bases respectively, with 14 bases between them. From germline, CDR1 is KGHSH and CDR2 LQKENI. The CDR3 region has the DNA TGTGCCAGCTCACCCTTAGGGGGGGCCGCAGATACGCAGTATTTT. Translation gives CASSPLGGAADTQYF.

This chain's CDR3 is CASRDSGTTNTGELFF. In DNA, the CDR3 is TGTGCCAGTAGGGATTCCGGGACAACGAACACCGGGGAGCTGTTTTTT. The rearrangement joins TRBV19 to TRBJ2-2, with D possibly TRBD1 on 6 matching bases. Trimming stripped 6 bases from V and 0 bases from J, with 14 bases between. The CDR3 has 16 residues. Germline V gene sequence: CDR1 LNHDA, CDR2 SQIVND (reference sequence).

This clone was observed a few times. V usage is TRBV28 and J usage is TRBJ1-3, with a weak D call TRBD1 (6 bases). The germline V gene has CDR1 MDHEN and CDR2 SYDVKM. There are 16 residues in the CDR3. V shed 6 bases and J shed 0 bases, with 15 bases lying between them. The CDR3 DNA is TGTGCCAGCAGCAGTTGGGGGCAGGGCTCTGGAAACACCATATATTTT. Its translation: CASSSWGQGSGNTIYF.

This clone was picked up one time. The chain recombines TRBV4-1 with TRBJ2-6, with TRBD1 matching 8 bases. This CDR3 contains 18 residues. V dropped 4 bases and J dropped 2; count of bases not matched to a gene: 10. Looked up from germline, CDR1 is MGHRA and CDR2 is YSYEKL. This CDR3 reads CASSPKTDRETGANVLTF. The CDR3 region has the DNA TGCGCCAGCAGCCCCAAGACGGACAGGGAAACTGGGGCCAACGTCCTGACTTTC.